This T cell receptor (beta chain) originates from a study of blood T cells in healthy people across ages. Study-wide background: Per two T cells, template switching captured roughly one barcoded beta molecule.

The authors extracted at least 5 micrograms of total RNA per sample. The CDR3 consists of 16 residues. The germline V gene has CDR1 SGHDN and CDR2 FVKESK. V gave up 2 bases and J gave up 3 bases; unmatched junction bases: 3. Primers used in a second PCR of about 6 to 11 cycles were a sample-barcoded 5' primer and a J-beta primer mix. Researchers report that each sample yielded at least 2.5 million CDR3-containing paired-end reads. TCRdb re-analysed the 5' RACE reads in MiXCR, keeping a single row per CDR3 protein. This sample has roughly 1,300,000 distinct CDR3 sequences, with around 55% found just once.

This clonotype originated in a young man in good health. The J gene is TRBJ2-3, the V gene TRBV14; TRBD2 matches 12 bases. The sequencing input was blood. The CDR3 sequence: CASSQSGLAGTDTQYF. The CDR3 bases are TGTGCCAGCAGCCAATCCGGACTAGCGGGGACAGATACGCAGTATTTT.